This TCR beta chain was documented in a study of Ad26.COV2.S vaccination and SARS-CoV-2 variants. This clone has a single count. Its antigen remains unknown. V was pared by 8 bases and J by 8 bases, with 9 bases between. In germline, CDR1 is MDHEN, CDR2 SYDVKM. There are 10 residues in the CDR3. Stated treatment: about 20 received Ad26.COV2.S at low or high dose, single or two shots; 5 received placebo; per-sample allocation not given. On day 63 after the first injection, vaccine and placebo recipients gave samples. Study conclusions and caveats: Assessments of TCR breadth and depth may have underestimated the total T cell responses.

Sequencing used immunoSEQ multiplex PCR; TCRdb keeps in-frame clones, though not all of them. In the table there are fewer than 400,000 clones, around 84% of which are singletons. Sequencing used peripheral blood, obtained in a trial of Ad26.COV2.S vaccine versus placebo. The rearrangement joins TRBV28 to TRBJ1-2; D gene unclear. The TCR originated in a person aged 18-60 years who received the Ad26.COV2.S COVID-19 vaccine or a placebo. This chain's CDR3 is CASFLRGYTF. DNA for the CDR3: TGTGCCAGCTTTCTTCGGGGCTACACCTTC.